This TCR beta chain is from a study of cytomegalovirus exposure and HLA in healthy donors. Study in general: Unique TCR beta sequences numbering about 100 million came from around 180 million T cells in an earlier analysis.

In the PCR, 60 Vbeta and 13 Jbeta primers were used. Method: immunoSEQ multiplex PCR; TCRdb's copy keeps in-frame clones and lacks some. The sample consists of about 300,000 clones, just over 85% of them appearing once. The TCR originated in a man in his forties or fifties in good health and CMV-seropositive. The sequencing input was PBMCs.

As DNA, the CDR3 is TGTGCCAGCAGTTACGGGGCGGGAGGGATCAATGAGCAGTTCTTC. As protein: CASSYGAGGINEQFF. The V call is TRBV6-5, the J call TRBJ2-1; 9 bases align to TRBD2. V lost 2 bases to trimming and J lost 6 bases; unmatched junction nucleotides: 5. CDR1 and CDR2 (germline): MNHEY, SVGAGI. The CDR3 is made up of 15 amino acids.